The rows below give T cell receptor beta chains drawn from one sample of a study of regulatory and conventional T cells in RAG deficiency. The table came from immunoSEQ multiplex PCR; TCRdb's copy has only in-frame clones and leaves some out. The table records around 29,000 clones, 90% to 95% of them present only once. The same data also contributed to another study, on regulatory T cells.

Sequenced sample: Tregs sorted from blood. The receptor set was obtained from a human donor in good health. Each CDR3 is given with its conserved first and last residue. Each record gives: CDR3 protein, V gene.

CDR3aa: CASSLGGTDTQYF
v_gene: TRBV5-1

CDR3aa: CASSLYPGVNTEAFF
v_gene: TRBV5-5

CDR3aa: CARQGVDNYGYTF
v_gene: TRBV2

CDR3aa: CASSITSSYEQYF
v_gene: TRBV5-1

CDR3aa: CSARYAGLHF
v_gene: TRBV20-1

CDR3aa: CASSPRTTMPSTGELFF
v_gene: TRBV21-1

CDR3aa: CASSATGWEETQYF
v_gene: TRBV9

CDR3aa: CAITKIRGQGKFTEAFF
v_gene: TRBV10-3

CDR3aa: CASSMRLAGGLTDTQYF
v_gene: TRBV5-1

CDR3aa: CASSQPGWDYGYTF
v_gene: TRBV4-1

CDR3aa: CASSPRLAGVLNTGELFF
v_gene: TRBV11-2

CDR3aa: CASSGSGGPTPQETQYF
v_gene: TRBV28

CDR3aa: CASSPLRGETQYF
v_gene: TRBV7-3

CDR3aa: CASSPNPSGGSYNEQFF
v_gene: TRBV19

CDR3aa: CASSPATGYSKRYEQYF
v_gene: TRBV7-2